Listed here are 23 T cell receptor beta chains from one sample, sequenced in a study of CD8 T cells in ankylosing spondylitis. TCRdb fed the 5' RACE reads into MiXCR, producing one record per CDR3 protein. The sample holds some 250,000 distinct CDR3 sequences, around 10% seen once. Input material: blood, either unsorted or a sorted T cell fraction (not recorded which). These receptor sequences come from a male donor with ankylosing spondylitis or in good health (not recorded which).

This clonotype was found a few times. The chain has TRBV24-1 and TRBJ2-2, with 7 positions matching TRBD1. Germline assignment: CDR1 KGHDR and CDR2 SFDVKD. This CDR3 has 16 amino acids. The V segment lost 4 bases and the J segment 5 bases; nucleotides outside the gene matches: 9. In DNA, the CDR3 is TGTGCCACCAGTGACTCCGACAGGGTCCATACCGGGGAGCTGTTTTTT. Translating it yields CATSDSDRVHTGELFF.

The sample holds one count of this clonotype. The rearrangement links TRBV7-9 to TRBJ2-1; D may be TRBD1 (6 bases). The CDR3 is 16 amino acids. V shed 3 bases and J shed 6 bases, with 18 bases lying between them. Per the germline V gene, CDR1 is SEHNR and CDR2 is FQNEAQ (reference sequence). CDR3 in amino acids: CASSFGTFSSANEQFF. Written as DNA, the CDR3 is TGTGCCAGCAGCTTCGGGACATTTTCGTCGGCCAATGAGCAGTTCTTC.

This clonotype was seen at least ten times. The genes are TRBV5-1 and TRBJ2-7, with 13 positions matching TRBD2. The CDR3 runs 15 residues. Germline-derived CDR1 and CDR2 are SGHRS and YFSETQ. Unmatched junction bases numbered 1, after V lost 3 bases and J lost 1 base. CDR3 region: CASSWTSGGSYEQYF. CDR3 DNA sequence: TGCGCCAGCAGCTGGACTAGCGGGGGATCCTACGAGCAGTACTTC.

There are many counts of this clonotype. The CDR3 reads CSVSSGRSAGELFF. The CDR3 DNA follows: TGCAGCGTGTCTAGCGGGAGGTCCGCCGGGGAGCTGTTTTTT. This rearrangement joins TRBV29-1 to TRBJ2-2; TRBD2 matches at 11 bases. Germline V gene lookup returns CDR1 SQVTM and CDR2 ANQGSEA. Trimming removed 6 bases from V and 6 bases from J; junction bases left unmatched: 6. The CDR3 is 14 amino acids.

V is TRBV12-3 or TRBV12-4 and J is TRBJ1-3, with 7 bases that match TRBD1. V shed 5 bases and J 3 bases; nucleotides not matched to a gene: 4. The CDR3 spans 14 residues. The CDR3 sequence: CASSRTGFGNTIYF. The CDR3 DNA is TGTGCCAGCAGTCGGACAGGCTTTGGAAACACCATATATTTT.

This clonotype came up many times. The rearrangement uses TRBV30 and TRBJ1-5; D is undetermined. There are 13 residues in the CDR3. From germline, CDR1 is GTSNPN and CDR2 SVGIG (reference sequence). V was cut by 1 base and J by 2 bases, with 6 bases left in between. In nucleotides, the CDR3 is TGTGCCTGGAGTGACGGCGGCAATCAGCCCCAGCATTTT. Its protein is CAWSDGGNQPQHF.

At least ten counts were recorded for this clonotype. V and J are TRBV20-1 and TRBJ2-1; TRBD2 matches at 9 bases. V lost 5 bases to trimming and J lost 10 bases; unmatched junction nucleotides: 15. The germline CDR1 and CDR2 sequences are DFQATT and SNEGSKA (reference sequence). The CDR3 sequence is 15 residues long. The CDR3 region is CSALFPAGGFEEQFF. As DNA, the CDR3 is TGCAGTGCTTTATTCCCAGCGGGGGGCTTTGAGGAGCAGTTCTTC.

This clonotype was seen more than once but under ten times. This rearrangement joins TRBV27 to TRBJ2-3; 8 bases are shared with TRBD1. The CDR3 has 14 residues. The germline V gene has CDR1 MNHEY and CDR2 SMNVEV (reference sequence). Trimming cost V 5 bases and J 5 bases; bases outside gene matches: 6. This CDR3 is CASSRGTGGDTQYF. The CDR3 region has the DNA TGTGCCAGCAGTAGGGGGACAGGTGGAGATACGCAGTATTTT.

This clonotype was recorded a few times. This chain uses TRBV11-1 with TRBJ2-4; D possibly corresponds to TRBD1 (6 bases). This CDR3 region has 18 residues. V was cut by 3 bases and J by 0 bases, with 18 bases left in between. Germline lookup yields CDR1 SGHAT and CDR2 FQDESV (reference sequence). The CDR3 nucleotides are TGTGCCAGCAGCTTTTCCCCACCGGGACAAGGAGCCAAAAACATTCAGTACTTC. Encoded protein: CASSFSPPGQGAKNIQYF. Together with reference TRBV11-1 and TRBJ2-4, the CDR3 gives the full variable domain: EAEVAQSPRYKITEKSQAVAFWCDPISGHATLYWYRQILGQGPELLVQFQDESVVDDSQLPKDRFSAERLKGVDSTLKIQPAELGDSAMYLCASSFSPPGQGAKNIQYFGAGTRLSVL.

At least ten counts were recorded for this clonotype. CDR3 nucleotide sequence: TGCAGTGCTCCGGGACAGACTAGCACAGATACGCAGTATTTT. This codes for CSAPGQTSTDTQYF. This chain joins TRBV20-1 and TRBJ2-3; TRBD1 matches 7 bases. Per the germline V gene, CDR1 is DFQATT and CDR2 is SNEGSKA (reference sequence). The trim removed 5 bases at V and 0 bases at J, leaving 5 bases unmatched. The CDR3 sequence is 14 residues long.

The V gene is TRBV18, the J gene TRBJ2-4; D may be TRBD1 (5 bases). Germline V gene lookup returns CDR1 KGHSH and CDR2 LQKENI. The ends were cut back, 2 bases at V and 6 bases at J, with 14 bases in the middle. This CDR3 has 15 residues. CDR3 protein: CASSPGLGVANIQYF. In nucleotides, the CDR3 is TGTGCCAGCTCACCAGGATTAGGGGTAGCAAACATTCAGTACTTC.

The rearrangement joins TRBV20-1 to TRBJ2-2, with a tentative D call TRBD2 (5 bases). Germline assignment: CDR1 DFQATT and CDR2 SNEGSKA (reference sequence). Trimming took 5 bases from V and 3 from J, leaving 13 bases between them. The CDR3 is 14 amino acids. CDR3 nucleotides: TGCAGTGCTCAGTCCGGACTTTACACCGGGGAGCTGTTTTTT. Protein: CSAQSGLYTGELFF.

This chain links TRBV28 with TRBJ1-4; unclear D gene. The germline V and J ends were trimmed by 0 bases and 5 bases, with 13 bases remaining between them. This CDR3 spans 16 amino acids. The germline CDR1 and CDR2 sequences are MDHEN and SYDVKM. CDR3 bases: TGTGCCAGCAGTTTATGGTCAGGCAGTAAAAATGAAAAACTGTTTTTT. Translated, it gives CASSLWSGSKNEKLFF.

This clonotype was detected many times. CDR3 in amino acids: CASSSGSGQGYTGELFF. For the CDR3, the DNA is TGTGCCAGCAGCTCCGGCTCGGGACAGGGATACACCGGGGAGCTGTTTTTT. The chain recombines TRBV13 with TRBJ2-2, with 9 bases that match TRBD1. The CDR3 is made up of 17 amino acids. With V trimmed by 4 bases and J by 3 bases, 9 bases remained unmatched. Germline-derived CDR1 and CDR2 are PRHDT and FYEKMQ (reference sequence).

This clonotype has at least ten counts. CDR3 DNA: TGCAGTGCAACAGACAGGGCGAACTATGGCTACACCTTC. Its protein is CSATDRANYGYTF. The chain recombines TRBV20-1 with TRBJ1-2, with 7 bases lining up with TRBD1. Losses at the gene ends were 6 bases for V and 2 bases for J; bases not matched to a gene: 6. CDR3 length: 13 residues. Germline lookup yields CDR1 DFQATT and CDR2 SNEGSKA (reference sequence).

This rearrangement joins TRBV3-1 to TRBJ2-5; the D call may be TRBD1 or TRBD2 (5 bases each). CDR3 length equals 17 residues. V was shortened by 4 bases and J by 5 bases, with 23 bases between the two germline ends. CDR1 and CDR2 (germline): LGHDT, YNNKEL (reference sequence). This CDR3 is CASSPSHFRSGRETQYF. The DNA of the CDR3 is TGTGCCAGCAGCCCATCACACTTTCGATCGGGGCGGGAGACCCAGTACTTC.

This clonotype was recorded many times. This sequence joins TRBV20-1 and TRBJ2-1; 8 nucleotides line up with TRBD2. Germline assignment: CDR1 DFQATT and CDR2 SNEGSKA (reference sequence). CDR3 length: 19 amino acids. Unmatched junction bases numbered 18, after V lost 0 bases and J lost 5 bases. DNA for the CDR3: TGCAGTGCTAGAGATTTAGGACTAGCTTCCTTCTCAAAGAACAATGAGCAGTTCTTC. It codes for CSARDLGLASFSKNNEQFF.

The chain joins TRBV6-1 to TRBJ1-6; D unresolved. Trimming took off 4 bases at V and 5 bases at J, with 9 bases between the two ends. Per the germline V gene, CDR1 is MNHNS and CDR2 is SASEGT. The length of the CDR3 is 14 residues. CDR3 DNA: TGTGCCAGCAGTGCCGCCCCCGATAATTCACCCCTCCACTTT. Amino acids: CASSAAPDNSPLHF.

This clonotype came up a few times. The CDR3 DNA follows: TGTGCCAGCACCGACGACAGGTACAATGAGCAGTTCTTC. As protein: CASTDDRYNEQFF. V gene TRBV6-2 or TRBV6-3 combines with J gene TRBJ2-1; TRBD1 might be the D (6 bases). V shed 7 bases and J shed 4 bases, with 11 bases lying between them. This CDR3 region has 13 residues. In germline, CDR1 is MNHEY, CDR2 SVGEGT.

The sample holds many counts of this clonotype. This chain links TRBV4-1 with TRBJ2-3, with unresolved D. V was pared by 3 bases and J by 6 bases, with 7 bases between. CDR1 MGHRA and CDR2 YSYEKL come from the germline V gene. The CDR3 consists of 12 residues. The CDR3 loop is CASSHDGDTQYF. The CDR3, as DNA: TGCGCCAGCAGCCATGACGGGGATACGCAGTATTTT.

The chain joins TRBV5-1 to TRBJ1-4; D gene unclear. V was pared by 0 bases and J by 8 bases, with 14 bases between. This CDR3 has 15 residues. Per germline, CDR1 SGHRS and CDR2 YFSETQ. This CDR3 is CASSLEFLAGEKLFF. As DNA, the CDR3 is TGCGCCAGCAGCTTGGAATTCCTGGCCGGAGAAAAACTGTTTTTT.

The chain uses TRBV2 and TRBJ2-2; TRBD2 is a possible D gene (5 bases). Trimming left V 1 base short and J 8 bases short, with 8 bases between. This CDR3 is built from 13 residues. The germline V gene has CDR1 SNHLY and CDR2 FYNNEI. The CDR3 reads CASSEGLAGELFF. CDR3 DNA sequence: TGTGCCAGCAGTGAAGGGCTAGCAGGGGAGCTGTTTTTT.

This clonotype appeared many times. The gene calls are TRBV5-1 and TRBJ1-1; a possible D gene is TRBD1 (6 bases). CDR3 size: 14 residues. CDR1 and CDR2 (germline): SGHRS, YFSETQ. V dropped 5 bases and J dropped 1 base, with 12 bases sitting between them. The CDR3 DNA follows: TGCGCCAGCAGAGGGACACTCACGAACACTGAAGCTTTCTTT. It translates to CASRGTLTNTEAFF.